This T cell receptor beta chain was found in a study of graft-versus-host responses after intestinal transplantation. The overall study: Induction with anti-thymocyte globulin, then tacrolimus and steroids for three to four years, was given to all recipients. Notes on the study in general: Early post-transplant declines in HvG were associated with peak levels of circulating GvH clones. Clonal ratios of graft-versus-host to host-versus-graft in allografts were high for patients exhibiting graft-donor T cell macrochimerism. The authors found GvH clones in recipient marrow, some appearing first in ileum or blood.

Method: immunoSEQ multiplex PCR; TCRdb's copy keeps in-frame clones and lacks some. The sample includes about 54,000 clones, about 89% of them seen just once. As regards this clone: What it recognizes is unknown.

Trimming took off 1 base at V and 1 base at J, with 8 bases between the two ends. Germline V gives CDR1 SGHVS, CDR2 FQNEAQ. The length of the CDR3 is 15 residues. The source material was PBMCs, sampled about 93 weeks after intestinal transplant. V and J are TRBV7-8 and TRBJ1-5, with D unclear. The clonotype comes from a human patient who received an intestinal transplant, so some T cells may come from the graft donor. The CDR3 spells CASSLVGRSNQPQHF. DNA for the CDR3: TGTGCCAGCAGCTTAGTAGGGAGGAGCAATCAGCCCCAGCATTTT.